This T cell receptor (beta chain) emerged from a study of blood T cell repertoires in COVID-19. Study-wide context: Acute and convalescent COVID-19 samples came from the United States, Italy and Spain. From T cells, B-cell-depleted T cells, or PBMCs came the material, which was cDNA or gDNA.

This clone was picked up a small number of times. The CDR3 spans 15 residues. The ends lost 5 bases at V and 5 bases at J; junction bases unmatched: 10. Germline lookup yields CDR1 SEHNR and CDR2 FQNEAQ (reference sequence). Original processing notes: The authors estimated nucleated cell counts from reference gene primer amplification. Produced via immunoSEQ multiplex PCR; TCRdb's table is partial and in-frame only. That table furnishes V, J and clone size, whereas the DNA furnished D and trimming. The sample holds roughly 180,000 clones, around 83% seen once. The sequence came from a man younger than 35 with acute or convalescent COVID-19. Sequenced input: peripheral blood. This chain joins TRBV7-9 and TRBJ1-1; TRBD1 matches at 8 bases. CDR3 residues: CASSGRQGSGTEAFF. DNA of the CDR3: TGTGCCAGCAGCGGGAGACAGGGGTCGGGAACTGAAGCTTTCTTT. Complete variable domain (other parts from reference TRBV7-9 and TRBJ1-1): DTGVSQNPRHKITKRGQNVTFRCDPISEHNRLYWYRQTLGQGPEFLTYFQNEAQLEKSRLLSDRFSAERPKGSFSTLEIQRTEQGDSAMYLCASSGRQGSGTEAFFGQGTRLTVV.